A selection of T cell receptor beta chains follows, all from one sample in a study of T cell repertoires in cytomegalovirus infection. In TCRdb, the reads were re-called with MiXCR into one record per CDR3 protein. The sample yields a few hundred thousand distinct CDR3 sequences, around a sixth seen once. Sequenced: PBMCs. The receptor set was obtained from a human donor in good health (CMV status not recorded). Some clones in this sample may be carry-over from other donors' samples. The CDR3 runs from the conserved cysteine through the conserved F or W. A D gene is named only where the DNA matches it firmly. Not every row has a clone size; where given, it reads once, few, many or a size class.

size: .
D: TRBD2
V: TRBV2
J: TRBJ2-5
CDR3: CASSPGLADQETQYF
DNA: TGTGCCAGCAGTCCAGGACTAGCGGACCAAGAGACCCAGTACTTC

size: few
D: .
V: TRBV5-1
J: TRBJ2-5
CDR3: CASSLAGSTGETQYF
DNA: TGCGCCAGCAGCTTGGCCGGATCCACCGGGGAGACCCAGTACTTC

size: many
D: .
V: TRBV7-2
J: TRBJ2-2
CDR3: CASLRRPRTNTGELFF
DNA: TGTGCCAGCTTGCGGCGGCCGAGAACGAACACCGGGGAGCTGTTTTTT

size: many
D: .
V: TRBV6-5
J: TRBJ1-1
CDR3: CASSYSVGGMNTEAFF
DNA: TGTGCCAGCAGTTACTCGGTCGGGGGTATGAACACTGAAGCTTTCTTT

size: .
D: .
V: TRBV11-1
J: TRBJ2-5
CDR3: CASSWGTLPGETQYF
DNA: TGTGCCAGCAGCTGGGGGACCTTACCGGGAGAGACCCAGTACTTC

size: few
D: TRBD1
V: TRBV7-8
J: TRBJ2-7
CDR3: CASSFAPTGATYEQYF
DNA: TGTGCCAGCAGCTTCGCTCCGACAGGGGCGACCTACGAGCAGTACTTC

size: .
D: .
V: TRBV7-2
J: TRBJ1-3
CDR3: CASSPRAGRGNTIYF
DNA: TGTGCCAGCAGCCCTCGGGCGGGTAGAGGAAACACCATATATTTT

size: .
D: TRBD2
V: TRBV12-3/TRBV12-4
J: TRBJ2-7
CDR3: CASKLAGLYEQYF
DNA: TGTGCCAGCAAACTAGCGGGGTTGTACGAGCAGTACTTC

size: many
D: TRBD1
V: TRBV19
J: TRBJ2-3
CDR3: CASSPGTGWTDTQYF
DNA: TGTGCCAGTAGTCCAGGGACAGGGTGGACAGATACGCAGTATTTT

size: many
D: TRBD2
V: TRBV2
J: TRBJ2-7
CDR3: CASGGLAGAAYEQYF
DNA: TGTGCCAGCGGGGGACTAGCGGGTGCCGCCTACGAGCAGTACTTC

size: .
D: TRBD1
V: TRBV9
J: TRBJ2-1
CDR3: CASSVEGVQGYSNEQFF
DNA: TGTGCCAGCAGCGTAGAAGGGGTACAGGGGTATTCCAATGAGCAGTTCTTC

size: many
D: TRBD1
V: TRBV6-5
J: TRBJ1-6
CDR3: CASSYSVWDRGRGALHF
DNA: TGTGCCAGCAGTTACTCAGTTTGGGACAGGGGCCGTGGGGCCCTCCACTTT

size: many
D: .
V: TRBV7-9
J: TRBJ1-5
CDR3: CASSRFDQPQHF
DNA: TGTGCCAGCAGCCGCTTTGATCAGCCCCAGCATTTT

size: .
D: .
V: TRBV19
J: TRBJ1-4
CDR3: CASSQQGGAETNEKLFF
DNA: TGTGCCAGTAGTCAACAAGGAGGGGCTGAGACTAATGAAAAACTGTTTTTT

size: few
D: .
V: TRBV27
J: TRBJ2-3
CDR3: CASSPAGRDTQYF
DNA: TGTGCCAGCAGTCCGGCCGGGAGAGATACGCAGTATTTT

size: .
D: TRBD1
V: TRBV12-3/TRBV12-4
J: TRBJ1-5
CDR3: CASSEAGTGQEPQHF
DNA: TGTGCCAGCAGTGAAGCGGGGACAGGGCAAGAGCCCCAGCATTTT

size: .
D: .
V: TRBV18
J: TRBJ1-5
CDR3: CASSPTGNRYQPQHF
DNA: TGTGCCAGCTCACCCACAGGGAATCGCTATCAGCCCCAGCATTTT

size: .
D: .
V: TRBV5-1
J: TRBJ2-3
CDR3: CASSLDVERATDTQYF
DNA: TGCGCCAGCAGCTTGGACGTTGAGCGGGCCACAGATACGCAGTATTTT

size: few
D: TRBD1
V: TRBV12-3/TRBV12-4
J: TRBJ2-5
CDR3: CASSRDRGQETQYF
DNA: TGTGCCAGCAGTCGAGACAGGGGCCAAGAGACCCAGTACTTC

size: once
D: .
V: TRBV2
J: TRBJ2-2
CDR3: CASGHGVTGELFF
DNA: TGTGCCAGCGGGCACGGGGTCACCGGGGAGCTGTTTTTT

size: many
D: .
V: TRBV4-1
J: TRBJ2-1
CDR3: CASSQIFSPSADGSSYNEQFF
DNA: TGCGCCAGCAGCCAGATCTTCTCCCCTTCGGCGGACGGAAGCTCCTACAATGAGCAGTTCTTC

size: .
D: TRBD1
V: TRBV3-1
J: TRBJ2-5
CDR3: CASSPTGQGALETQYF
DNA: TGTGCCAGCAGCCCTACCGGACAGGGGGCTCTGGAGACCCAGTACTTC

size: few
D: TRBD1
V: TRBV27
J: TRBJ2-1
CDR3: CASSPRYPLTGSSYNEQFF
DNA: TGTGCCAGCAGTCCACGCTATCCCTTGACAGGGAGCTCCTACAATGAGCAGTTCTTC

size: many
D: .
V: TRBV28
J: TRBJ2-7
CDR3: CASSPGNRVYEQYF
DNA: TGTGCCAGCAGTCCCGGAAACAGGGTCTACGAGCAGTACTTC

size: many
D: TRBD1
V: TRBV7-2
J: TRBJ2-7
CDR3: CASSLGQGESYEQYF
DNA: TGTGCCAGCAGCTTAGGACAGGGAGAATCCTACGAGCAGTACTTC

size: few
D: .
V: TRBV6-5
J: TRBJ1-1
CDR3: CASRAQVDSTEAFF
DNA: TGTGCCAGCAGGGCTCAGGTTGATAGTACTGAAGCTTTCTTT